These 6 T cell receptor beta chains were all obtained from the same sample, sequenced in a study of cytomegalovirus exposure and HLA in healthy donors. Clones were read by immunoSEQ multiplex PCR, and TCRdb kept only the in-frame ones, dropping some. The table has 100,000 to 150,000 clones, around 96% seen once. The sequenced sample consisted of PBMCs. These receptors all come from a man aged 18 to 30 in good health and CMV-seronegative.

V gene TRBV6-4 combines with J gene TRBJ2-5; no clear D. Germline V gene lookup returns CDR1 MRHNA and CDR2 SNTAGT. The V end was cut by 2 bases, the J end by 3 bases, with 16 bases between. CDR3 length equals 16 residues. The CDR3: CASSDPSAIVEETQYF. CDR3 DNA: TGTGCCAGCAGTGACCCTAGTGCCATTGTGGAAGAGACCCAGTACTTC.

The chain combines TRBV4-3 with TRBJ2-7, with 8 bases that match TRBD1. The germline V gene encodes CDR1 LGHNA and CDR2 YSLEER. CDR3 size: 17 residues. With V trimmed by 1 base and J by 0 bases, 8 bases remained unmatched. DNA for the CDR3: TGCGCCAGCAGCCAAGGTTCACAGGGGGTGAGCTCCTACGAGCAGTACTTC. It is translated as CASSQGSQGVSSYEQYF.

Here the CDR3 DNA reads TGTGCCAGTAGTATTTCGCAGGGGGCCGGGAACACCGGGGAGCTGTTTTTT. It codes for CASSISQGAGNTGELFF. The rearrangement joins TRBV19 to TRBJ2-2; TRBD1 matches 8 bases. J was trimmed by 1 base and V by 3 bases; bases with no gene match: 7. Germline CDR1 is LNHDA and CDR2 is SQIVND (reference sequence). The CDR3 runs to 17 residues. Combining the CDR3 with reference TRBV19 and TRBJ2-2 gives the whole variable domain DGGITQSPKYLFRKEGQNVTLSCEQNLNHDAMYWYRQDPGQGLRLIYYSQIVNDFQKGDIAEGYSVSREKKESFPLTVTSAQKNPTAFYLCASSISQGAGNTGELFFGEGSRLTVL.

J is TRBJ1-1 and V is TRBV30; weak D call: TRBD1 (5 bases). The CDR3 consists of 13 residues. CDR1 and CDR2 from the germline V gene are GTSNPN and SVGIG (reference sequence). Deletions cut 2 bases from V and 1 base from J, with 8 bases between. Here the CDR3 DNA reads TGTGCCTGGAGTACCCAGGGGAACACTGAAGCTTTCTTT. The encoded protein is CAWSTQGNTEAFF.

The rearrangement uses TRBV30 and TRBJ1-2; 8 bases are shared with TRBD1. Germline CDR1 is GTSNPN and CDR2 is SVGIG (reference sequence). The ends lost 5 bases at V and 4 bases at J; junction bases unmatched: 3. This CDR3 has 12 residues. CDR3 sequence reads: CAWVTGGYGYTF. DNA for the CDR3: TGTGCCTGGGTTACAGGGGGCTATGGCTACACCTTC.

The chain recombines TRBV29-1 with TRBJ2-7; no definite D call. CDR3 length: 11 amino acids. V was pared by 3 bases and J by 2 bases, with 5 bases between. Germline lookup yields CDR1 SQVTM and CDR2 ANQGSEA. CDR3 sequence reads: CSVESAYEQYF. The CDR3, as DNA: TGCAGCGTTGAGTCAGCCTACGAGCAGTACTTC.